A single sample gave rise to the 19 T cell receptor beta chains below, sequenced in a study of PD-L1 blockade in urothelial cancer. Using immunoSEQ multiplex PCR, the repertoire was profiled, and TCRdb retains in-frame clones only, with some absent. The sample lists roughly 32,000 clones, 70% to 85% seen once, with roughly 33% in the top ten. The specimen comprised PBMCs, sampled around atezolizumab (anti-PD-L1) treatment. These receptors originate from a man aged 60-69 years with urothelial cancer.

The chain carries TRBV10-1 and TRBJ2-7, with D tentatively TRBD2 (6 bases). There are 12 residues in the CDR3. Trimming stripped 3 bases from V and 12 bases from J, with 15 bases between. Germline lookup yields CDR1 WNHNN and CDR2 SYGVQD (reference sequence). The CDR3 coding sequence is TGCGCCAGCAGTGACCTTACCGGGGGTCGGTACTTC. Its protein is CASSDLTGGRYF.

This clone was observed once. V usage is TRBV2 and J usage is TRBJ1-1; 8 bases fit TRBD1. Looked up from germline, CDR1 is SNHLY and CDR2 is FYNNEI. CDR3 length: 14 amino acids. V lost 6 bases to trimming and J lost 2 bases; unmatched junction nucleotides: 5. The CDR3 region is CASSKGQVNTEAFF. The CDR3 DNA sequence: TGTGCCAGCAGCAAGGGACAGGTAAACACTGAAGCTTTCTTT.

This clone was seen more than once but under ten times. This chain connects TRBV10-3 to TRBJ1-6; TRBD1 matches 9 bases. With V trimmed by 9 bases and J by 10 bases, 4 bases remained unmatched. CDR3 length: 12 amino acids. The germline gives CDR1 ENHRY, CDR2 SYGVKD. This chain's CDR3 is CAIRDRDSPLHF. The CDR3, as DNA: TGTGCCATTCGGGACAGGGACTCACCCCTCCACTTT.

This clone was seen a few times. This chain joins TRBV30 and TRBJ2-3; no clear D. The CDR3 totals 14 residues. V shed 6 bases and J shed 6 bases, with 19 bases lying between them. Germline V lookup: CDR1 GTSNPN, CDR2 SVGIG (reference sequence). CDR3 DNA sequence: TGTGCCTGTAGATCGGTGGGCGCCCCGGATACGCAGTATTTT. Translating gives CACRSVGAPDTQYF.

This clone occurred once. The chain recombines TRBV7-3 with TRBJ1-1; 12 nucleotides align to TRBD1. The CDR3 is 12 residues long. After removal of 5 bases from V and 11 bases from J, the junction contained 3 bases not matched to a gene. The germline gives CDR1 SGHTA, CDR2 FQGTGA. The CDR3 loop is CASSPGTGGAFF. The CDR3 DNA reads TGTGCCAGCAGCCCCGGGACAGGGGGCGCTTTCTTT.

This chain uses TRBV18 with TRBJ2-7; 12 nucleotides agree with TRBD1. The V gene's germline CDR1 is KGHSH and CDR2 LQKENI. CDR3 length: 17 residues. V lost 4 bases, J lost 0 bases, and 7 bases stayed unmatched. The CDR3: CASSLAGTGGFSYEQYF. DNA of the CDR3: TGTGCCAGCTCACTCGCCGGGACAGGGGGCTTCTCCTACGAGCAGTACTTC. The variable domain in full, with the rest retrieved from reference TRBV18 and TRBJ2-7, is NAGVMQNPRHLVRRRGQEARLRCSPMKGHSHVYWYRQLPEEGLKFMVYLQKENIIDESGMPKERFSAEFPKEGPSILRIQQVVRGDSAAYFCASSLAGTGGFSYEQYFGPGTRLTVT.

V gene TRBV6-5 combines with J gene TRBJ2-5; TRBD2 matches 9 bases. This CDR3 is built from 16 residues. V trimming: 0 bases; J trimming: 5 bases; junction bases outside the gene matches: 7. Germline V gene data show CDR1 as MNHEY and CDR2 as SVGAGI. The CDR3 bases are TGTGCCAGCAGTTACTCGCTCGGACTAGCGAGGGAGACCCAGTACTTC. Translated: CASSYSLGLARETQYF.

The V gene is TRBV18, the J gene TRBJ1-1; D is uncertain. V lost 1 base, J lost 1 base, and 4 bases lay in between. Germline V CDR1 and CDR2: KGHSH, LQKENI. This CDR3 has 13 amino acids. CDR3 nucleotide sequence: TGTGCCAGCTCACCACAAGCGAACACTGAAGCTTTCTTT. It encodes CASSPQANTEAFF. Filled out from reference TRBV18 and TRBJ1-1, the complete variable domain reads NAGVMQNPRHLVRRRGQEARLRCSPMKGHSHVYWYRQLPEEGLKFMVYLQKENIIDESGMPKERFSAEFPKEGPSILRIQQVVRGDSAAYFCASSPQANTEAFFGQGTRLTVV.

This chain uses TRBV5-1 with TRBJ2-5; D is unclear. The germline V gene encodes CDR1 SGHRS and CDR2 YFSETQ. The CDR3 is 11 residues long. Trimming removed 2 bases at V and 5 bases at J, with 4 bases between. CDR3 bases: TGCGCCAGCAGCTTCAGGGAGACCCAGTACTTC. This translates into CASSFRETQYF.

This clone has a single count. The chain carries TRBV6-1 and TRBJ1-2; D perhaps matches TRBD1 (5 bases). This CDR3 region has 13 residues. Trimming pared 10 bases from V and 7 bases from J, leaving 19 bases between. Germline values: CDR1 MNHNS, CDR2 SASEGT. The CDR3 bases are TGTGCCATTGAGGGGTTGGGGGGGAGTGGCTACACCTTC. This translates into CAIEGLGGSGYTF.

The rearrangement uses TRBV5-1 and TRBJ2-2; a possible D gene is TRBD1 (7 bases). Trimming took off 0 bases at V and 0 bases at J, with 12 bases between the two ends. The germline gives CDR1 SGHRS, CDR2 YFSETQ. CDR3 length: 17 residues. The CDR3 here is CASSLARGAANTGELFF. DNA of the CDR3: TGCGCCAGCAGCTTGGCCAGGGGGGCAGCGAACACCGGGGAGCTGTTTTTT.

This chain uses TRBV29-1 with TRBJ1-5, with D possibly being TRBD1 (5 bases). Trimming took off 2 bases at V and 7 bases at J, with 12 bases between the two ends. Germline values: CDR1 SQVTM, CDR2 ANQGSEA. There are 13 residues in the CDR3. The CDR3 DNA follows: TGCAGCGTTGAAACCAGGGCAGGGCAGCCCCAGCATTTT. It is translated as CSVETRAGQPQHF.

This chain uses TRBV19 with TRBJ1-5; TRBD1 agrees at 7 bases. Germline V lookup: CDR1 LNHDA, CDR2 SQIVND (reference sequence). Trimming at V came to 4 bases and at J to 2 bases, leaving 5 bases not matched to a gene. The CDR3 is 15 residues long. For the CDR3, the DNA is TGTGCCAGTAGTACAGACAGGGAAGGCAATCAGCCCCAGCATTTT. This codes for CASSTDREGNQPQHF. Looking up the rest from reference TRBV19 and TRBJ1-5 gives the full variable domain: DGGITQSPKYLFRKEGQNVTLSCEQNLNHDAMYWYRQDPGQGLRLIYYSQIVNDFQKGDIAEGYSVSREKKESFPLTVTSAQKNPTAFYLCASSTDREGNQPQHFGDGTRLSIL.

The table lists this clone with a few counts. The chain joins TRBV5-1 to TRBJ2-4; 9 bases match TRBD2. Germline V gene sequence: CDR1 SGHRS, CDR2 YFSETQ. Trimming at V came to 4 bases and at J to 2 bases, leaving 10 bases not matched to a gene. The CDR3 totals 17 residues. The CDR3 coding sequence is TGCGCCAGCAGCCCTAACGGCGGGAGGGAGTCCAAAAACATTCAGTACTTC. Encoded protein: CASSPNGGRESKNIQYF.

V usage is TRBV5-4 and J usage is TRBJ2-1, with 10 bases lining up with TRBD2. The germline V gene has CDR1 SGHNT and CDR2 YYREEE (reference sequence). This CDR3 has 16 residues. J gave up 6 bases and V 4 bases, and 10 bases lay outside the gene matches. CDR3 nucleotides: TGTGCCAGCAGCCGCCGGGCTAGCGGGAGTATCAATGAGCAGTTCTTC. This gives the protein CASSRRASGSINEQFF.

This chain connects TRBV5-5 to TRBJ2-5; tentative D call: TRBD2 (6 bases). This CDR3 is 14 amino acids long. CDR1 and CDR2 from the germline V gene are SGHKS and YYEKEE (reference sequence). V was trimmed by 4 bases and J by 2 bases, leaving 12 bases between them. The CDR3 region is CASSQSGRQETQYF. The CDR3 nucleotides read TGTGCCAGCAGCCAATCCGGGAGACAAGAGACCCAGTACTTC.

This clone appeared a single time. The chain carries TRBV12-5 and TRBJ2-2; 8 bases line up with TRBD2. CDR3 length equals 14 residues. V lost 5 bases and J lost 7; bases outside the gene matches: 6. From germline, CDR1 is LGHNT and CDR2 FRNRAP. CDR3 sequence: CASGGLAGNGELFF. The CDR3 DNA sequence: TGTGCTAGTGGTGGACTAGCCGGGAACGGGGAGCTGTTTTTT.

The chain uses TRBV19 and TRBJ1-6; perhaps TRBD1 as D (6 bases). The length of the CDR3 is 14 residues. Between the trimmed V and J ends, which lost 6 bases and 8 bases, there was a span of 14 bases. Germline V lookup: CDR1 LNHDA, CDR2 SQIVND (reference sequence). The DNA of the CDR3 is TGTGCCAGTAGCTACAGGGCACTGGATTCACCCCTCCACTTT. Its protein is CASSYRALDSPLHF.

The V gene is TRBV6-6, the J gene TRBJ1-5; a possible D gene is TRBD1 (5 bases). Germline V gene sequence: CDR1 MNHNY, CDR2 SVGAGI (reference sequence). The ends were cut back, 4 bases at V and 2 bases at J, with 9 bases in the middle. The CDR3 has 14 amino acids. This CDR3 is CASSSGGRNQPQHF. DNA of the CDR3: TGTGCCAGCAGTTCGGGGGGTCGCAATCAGCCCCAGCATTTT.